This T cell receptor beta chain was found in a study of cytomegalovirus exposure and HLA in healthy donors. Study-level results: In a later analysis, V- and J-gene trimming of beta chains associated with a DCLRE1C missense variant, replicated independently. Earlier analysis found most TCR beta V segments productive about 90% or about 30% of the time.

V gave up 1 base and J gave up 0 bases, with 6 bases separating them. The CDR3 has 14 residues. Germline lookup yields CDR1 LNHDA and CDR2 SQIVND (reference sequence). The PCR ran on 60 Vbeta and 13 Jbeta primers. Measured with immunoSEQ multiplex PCR; TCRdb has only the in-frame clones, and not every one. This sample has over 130,000 clones, with approximately 88% found just once. Of note for this clone: Antigen specificity is unknown.

This receptor was identified in a woman aged 40 to 50 in good health and CMV-seronegative. Material for sequencing was PBMCs. The chain joins TRBV19 to TRBJ1-1; D is unresolved. CDR3 DNA: TGTGCCAGTAGTATAGTGGGAGTGAACACTGAAGCTTTCTTT. It encodes CASSIVGVNTEAFF.